Listed here are 26 T cell receptor beta chains from one sample, sequenced in a study of T cell repertoires in cytomegalovirus infection. TCRdb recomputed calls from the reads with MiXCR, one row per CDR3 protein. The table includes 370,000 or so distinct CDR3 sequences, 34% detected once. These receptors have no known antigen. Sequenced here: cultured PBMCs, sampled from culture after CMV antigen stimulation. The receptors originated from a human donor in good health (CMV status not recorded). Some clones in this sample may be carry-over from other donors' samples.

This chain links TRBV14 with TRBJ2-1; TRBD1 matches 7 bases. Germline V gene sequence: CDR1 SGHDN, CDR2 FVKESK. This CDR3 spans 13 amino acids. Trimming at V came to 4 bases and at J to 6 bases, leaving 3 bases not matched to a gene. The CDR3 spells CASSRRGSNEQFF. The CDR3 DNA follows: TGTGCCAGCAGCCGCAGGGGGTCCAATGAGCAGTTCTTC. The full variable domain, rest sourced from reference TRBV14 and TRBJ2-1, is EAGVTQFPSHSVIEKGQTVTLRCDPISGHDNLYWYRRVMGKEIKFLLHFVKESKQDESGMPNNRFLAERTGGTYSTLKVQPAELEDSGVYFCASSRRGSNEQFFGPGTRLTVL.

The chain couples TRBV6-1 to TRBJ1-2, with D tentatively TRBD1 (5 bases). Trimming removed 5 bases at V and 4 bases at J, with 17 bases between. The CDR3 sequence is 15 residues long. The germline V gene encodes CDR1 MNHNS and CDR2 SASEGT. CDR3 region: CASSISPGSGYGYTF. In DNA form, the CDR3 reads TGTGCCAGCAGTATCTCCCCAGGGTCCGGCTATGGCTACACCTTC.

The table lists this clonotype with a few counts. The chain is built from TRBV7-8 and TRBJ1-1; TRBD1 matches at 11 bases. The CDR3 has 17 amino acids. The trim removed 5 bases at V and 10 bases at J, leaving 18 bases unmatched. Germline assignment: CDR1 SGHVS and CDR2 FQNEAQ. CDR3 bases: TGTGCCAGCAGCCCGGACAGGGGGCCGGGTTACAAGAGTCTAGCTTTCTTT. The encoded protein is CASSPDRGPGYKSLAFF. Based on the CDR3 plus reference TRBV7-8 and TRBJ1-1, the full variable domain is GAGVSQSPRYKVAKRGQDVALRCDPISGHVSLFWYQQALGQGPEFLTYFQNEAQLDKSGLPSDRFFAERPEGSVSTLKIQRTQQEDSAVYLCASSPDRGPGYKSLAFFGQGTRLTVV.

In this sample, this clonotype turned up a few times. This chain connects TRBV10-3 to TRBJ1-2; 9 bases are a match to TRBD1. The CDR3 has 14 residues. The V gene end was trimmed by 11 bases and the J gene end by 4 bases; junction bases not matched to a gene: 11. CDR1 ENHRY and CDR2 SYGVKD come from the germline V gene. The CDR3 spells CALQSGTGSYGYTF. The CDR3 DNA reads as TGTGCCCTACAATCCGGGACAGGGAGCTATGGCTACACCTTC.

The chain couples TRBV9 to TRBJ2-7; D unclear. The CDR3 has 15 residues. V shed 0 bases and J shed 2 bases, with 12 bases lying between them. In germline, CDR1 is SGDLS, CDR2 YYNGEE. CDR3 DNA sequence: TGTGCCAGCAGCGTAGACCCAGAGGTCACCTACGAGCAGTACTTC. It encodes CASSVDPEVTYEQYF.

The rearrangement uses TRBV19 and TRBJ2-2, with D tentatively TRBD1 (6 bases). CDR3 length: 17 residues. V shed 7 bases and J shed 0 bases, with 18 bases lying between them. Germline CDR1 reads LNHDA; CDR2 reads SQIVND (reference sequence). The CDR3 region is CASIKKTGTTNTGELFF. As DNA, the CDR3 is TGTGCCAGTATCAAAAAGACCGGGACAACGAACACCGGGGAGCTGTTTTTT.

This clonotype has just a few counts. The V gene is TRBV18, the J gene TRBJ2-3; tentative D call: TRBD2 (6 bases). V gave up 3 bases and J gave up 3 bases, with 16 bases separating them. Per germline, CDR1 KGHSH and CDR2 LQKENI. The CDR3 is made up of 16 amino acids. DNA of the CDR3: TGTGCCAGCTCACCGATTGGAGGGGAGGTGACAGATACGCAGTATTTT. Residues: CASSPIGGEVTDTQYF.

The J gene is TRBJ1-4, the V gene TRBV28; 9 bases fit TRBD1. The CDR3 covers 14 residues. The ends lost 5 bases at V and 7 bases at J; junction bases unmatched: 5. Germline V gene lookup returns CDR1 MDHEN and CDR2 SYDVKM. This chain's CDR3 is CASSGEDRGEKLFF. The CDR3 DNA is TGTGCCAGCAGTGGTGAGGACAGGGGTGAAAAACTGTTTTTT.

J is TRBJ2-5 and V is TRBV27, with D perhaps matching TRBD2 (6 bases). The V end was cut by 3 bases, the J end by 0 bases, with 11 bases between. CDR1 and CDR2 (germline): MNHEY, SMNVEV (reference sequence). CDR3 length equals 15 residues. This CDR3 reads CASSFGRGYQETQYF. The CDR3 DNA reads as TGTGCCAGCAGTTTCGGTCGGGGGTACCAAGAGACCCAGTACTTC.

This clonotype has just a few counts. CDR3 nucleotides: TGCGCCAGCAGTTCCCTAACCAGATCCTACGAGCAGTACTTC. This encodes CASSSLTRSYEQYF. V usage is TRBV4-1 and J usage is TRBJ2-7; no clear D gene. The CDR3 length is 14 residues. CDR1 and CDR2 from the germline V gene are MGHRA and YSYEKL. Trimming stripped 6 bases from V and 1 base from J, with 13 bases between.

This chain's CDR3 is CASSSGTSGRMYNEQFF. CDR3 in DNA: TGTGCCAGCAGTTCCGGGACTAGCGGGCGGATGTACAATGAGCAGTTCTTC. This rearrangement joins TRBV6-2 or TRBV6-3 to TRBJ2-1, with TRBD2 matching over 12 bases. The CDR3 covers 17 residues. Germline loops: CDR1 MNHEY, CDR2 SVGEGT. V shed 4 bases, J shed 4 bases, and the junction held 8 bases outside the gene matches.

This clonotype has more than one count but fewer than ten. The chain uses TRBV7-2 and TRBJ1-1; 7 bases map to TRBD1. The length of the CDR3 is 13 residues. Germline trimming cut 7 bases from V and 5 bases from J; bases unmatched to any gene: 7. Germline V gene sequence: CDR1 SGHTA, CDR2 FQGNSA. The CDR3 loop is CASIQTGVTEAFF. The CDR3 bases are TGTGCCAGCATCCAAACAGGGGTTACTGAAGCTTTCTTT.

This rearrangement joins TRBV29-1 to TRBJ2-3; TRBD2 matches 7 bases. The CDR3 is made up of 16 amino acids. Trimming took 0 bases from V and 10 from J; bases not matched to a gene: 16. Looked up from germline, CDR1 is SQVTM and CDR2 is ANQGSEA. The CDR3 loop is CSVEEITSEAIRAQYF. The CDR3 nucleotides are TGCAGCGTTGAAGAAATAACTAGCGAGGCTATCCGGGCGCAGTATTTT.

This clonotype was seen just once. V and J are TRBV20-1 and TRBJ2-1, with D perhaps matching TRBD2 (5 bases). CDR3 size: 15 residues. From germline, CDR1 is DFQATT and CDR2 SNEGSKA (reference sequence). Trimming pared 3 bases from V and 2 bases from J, leaving 14 bases between. CDR3 DNA: TGCAGTGCTAGGGCCCTAGCCGCGACCTACAATGAGCAGTTCTTC. It encodes CSARALAATYNEQFF.

The chain couples TRBV7-2 to TRBJ1-2, with D hard to call. Trimming removed 5 bases at V and 4 bases at J, with 11 bases between. The CDR3 totals 13 residues. The germline CDR1 and CDR2 sequences are SGHTA and FQGNSA. The CDR3 DNA reads TGTGCCAGCAGCCCCTTGTTCAGCTATGGCTACACCTTC. It translates to CASSPLFSYGYTF.

This clonotype was recorded a few times. V and J are TRBV19 and TRBJ1-1; 7 nucleotides match TRBD1. Trimming at V came to 7 bases and at J to 0 bases, leaving 5 bases not matched to a gene. Germline values: CDR1 LNHDA, CDR2 SQIVND (reference sequence). The CDR3 spans 14 residues. The CDR3 loop reads CASIMTGLNTEAFF. In DNA, the CDR3 is TGTGCCAGTATCATGACAGGGTTGAACACTGAAGCTTTCTTT. The variable domain in full, with the rest retrieved from reference TRBV19 and TRBJ1-1, is DGGITQSPKYLFRKEGQNVTLSCEQNLNHDAMYWYRQDPGQGLRLIYYSQIVNDFQKGDIAEGYSVSREKKESFPLTVTSAQKNPTAFYLCASIMTGLNTEAFFGQGTRLTVV.

The sample holds a few counts of this clonotype. This chain uses TRBV20-1 with TRBJ1-6, with a possible D match to TRBD1 (6 bases). Germline V lookup: CDR1 DFQATT, CDR2 SNEGSKA (reference sequence). Trimming stripped 5 bases from V and 7 bases from J, with 12 bases between. The CDR3 is 13 amino acids. The CDR3 protein is CSASTGLNSPLHF. CDR3 in DNA: TGCAGTGCTTCCACAGGGTTGAATTCACCCCTCCACTTT.

The chain carries TRBV6-4 and TRBJ1-6; maybe TRBD1 (5 bases). Trimming took off 6 bases at V and 6 bases at J, with 12 bases between the two ends. The CDR3 contains 14 residues. Germline V gives CDR1 MRHNA, CDR2 SNTAGT. CDR3 loop: CASSGGTPNSPLHF. The DNA for the CDR3 is TGTGCCAGCAGCGGGGGGACCCCTAATTCACCCCTCCACTTT.

This clonotype was detected a few times. The V and J genes are TRBV7-2 and TRBJ2-1; perhaps TRBD2 as D (6 bases). The germline CDR1 and CDR2 sequences are SGHTA and FQGNSA. The CDR3 extends over 16 amino acids. V lost 3 bases, J lost 9 bases, and 21 bases lay in between. The CDR3 coding sequence is TGTGCCAGCAGCTTGGGGTTGGGCTGGGACTCCGGTGAGCAGTTCTTC. Its protein product is CASSLGLGWDSGEQFF.

This clonotype was counted between two and nine times. The rearrangement links TRBV7-2 to TRBJ2-5; the match to TRBD2 covers 8 bases. The CDR3 covers 15 residues. The V segment lost 5 bases and the J segment 5 bases; nucleotides outside the gene matches: 10. Germline values: CDR1 SGHTA, CDR2 FQGNSA. CDR3 residues: CASSPQRGRGETQYF. CDR3 nucleotide sequence: TGTGCCAGCAGCCCCCAGCGGGGGCGCGGGGAGACCCAGTACTTC.

Worth noting for this clonotype: Germline is not matched at one junction end, which may reflect a read error. The chain is built from TRBV20-1 and TRBJ2-7, with 8 bases that match TRBD2. The CDR3 sequence is 16 residues long. The germline CDR1 and CDR2 sequences are DFQATT and SNEGSKA (reference sequence). The CDR3 is CSASPVPTSGFYAQYF. CDR3 DNA sequence: TGCAGTGCTAGCCCGGTACCCACTAGCGGATTTTACGCGCAGTACTTC.

This clonotype was picked up a small number of times. CDR3 residues: CASSLGKQNQPQHF. The CDR3 nucleotides are TGTGCCAGCAGTTTGGGAAAGCAGAATCAGCCCCAGCATTTT. This chain uses TRBV6-6 with TRBJ1-5; unclear D gene. The length of the CDR3 is 14 residues. Germline V gene sequence: CDR1 MNHNY, CDR2 SVGAGI (reference sequence). Trimming stripped 4 bases from V and 4 bases from J, with 11 bases between.

In the case of this clonotype: Possible read error: a much larger clone is one base away. This rearrangement joins TRBV7-2 to TRBJ2-5; D unresolved. The V and J ends lost 5 bases and 5 bases respectively, with 12 bases between them. The CDR3 covers 13 residues. Germline values: CDR1 SGHTA, CDR2 FQGNSA. The DNA of the CDR3 is TGTGCCAGCAGCAGGGCAGGTTCGGAGACCCAGTACTTC. Its translation is CASSRAGSETQYF.

The chain is built from TRBV6-5 and TRBJ2-7, with 8 bases that match TRBD2. The germline CDR1 and CDR2 sequences are MNHEY and SVGAGI. This CDR3 has 14 amino acids. V lost 7 bases, J lost 4 bases, and 9 bases stayed unmatched. In DNA, the CDR3 is TGTGCCAGCAAACCCGGGGGGGGGCGGTACGAGCAGTACTTC. This gives the protein CASKPGGGRYEQYF.

The DNA of the CDR3 is TGTGCCAGCAGTCTAGGGGGGGGTCGGCCACCTGTCTACAATGAGCAGTTCTTC. It yields the protein CASSLGGGRPPVYNEQFF. This chain links TRBV28 with TRBJ2-1, with D possibly TRBD2 on 7 matching bases. CDR3 size: 18 residues. Germline-derived CDR1 and CDR2 are MDHEN and SYDVKM. The germline V and J ends were trimmed by 5 bases and 3 bases, with 23 bases remaining between them.

The CDR3 sequence is CASSTRLYGYTF. The CDR3 nucleotides read TGTGCCAGTAGTACCAGGCTGTATGGCTACACCTTC. This sequence joins TRBV19 and TRBJ1-2; no clear D. Germline lookup yields CDR1 LNHDA and CDR2 SQIVND (reference sequence). This CDR3 has 12 residues. V dropped 4 bases and J dropped 5 bases, with 8 bases sitting between them. Full variable domain (outside the CDR3, taken from reference TRBV19 and TRBJ1-2): DGGITQSPKYLFRKEGQNVTLSCEQNLNHDAMYWYRQDPGQGLRLIYYSQIVNDFQKGDIAEGYSVSREKKESFPLTVTSAQKNPTAFYLCASSTRLYGYTFGSGTRLTVV.